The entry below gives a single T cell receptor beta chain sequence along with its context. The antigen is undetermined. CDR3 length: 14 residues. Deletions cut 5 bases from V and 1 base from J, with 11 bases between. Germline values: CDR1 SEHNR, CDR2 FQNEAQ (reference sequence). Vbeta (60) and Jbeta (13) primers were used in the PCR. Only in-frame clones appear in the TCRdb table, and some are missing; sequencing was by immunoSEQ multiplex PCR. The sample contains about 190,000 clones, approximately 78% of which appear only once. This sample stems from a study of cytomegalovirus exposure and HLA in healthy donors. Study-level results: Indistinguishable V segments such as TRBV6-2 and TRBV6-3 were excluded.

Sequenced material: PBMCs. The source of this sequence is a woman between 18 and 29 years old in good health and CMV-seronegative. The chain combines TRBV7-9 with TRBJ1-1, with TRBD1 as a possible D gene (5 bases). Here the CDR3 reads CASSLGHTNTEAFF. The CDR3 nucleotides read TGTGCCAGCAGCCTCGGACATACGAACACTGAAGCTTTCTTT.